This T cell receptor (beta chain) was captured by sequencing in a study of T cell clones after liver transplantation (dated by TCRdb to about 2019). As for the study more broadly: ITN030ST, the source of the samples, was a randomized trial that attempted immunosuppression withdrawal within 2 years of liver transplantation. Donor-reactive T cell clones were identified by TCRbeta sequencing after a pre-transplant mixed lymphocyte reaction and then tracked in post-transplant blood. As an antigen-independent comparator for donor-reactive sequences, third party-reactive TCRbeta sequences were also identified from pre-transplant MLRs. Three of the eight recipients were HCV-positive; the others were transplanted for non-autoimmune, non-viral indications. No induction therapy was given to the subjects, and standard immunosuppression was administered until randomization at 12-24 months post-transplant. To count as tolerant, a recipient had to stay completely off immunosuppression for at least one year without liver enzymes climbing beyond twice the upper limit of normal. Blood samples were collected pre-transplant, then pre-randomization ahead of withdrawal, and finally post-randomization once withdrawal had either been completed or failed. The study cohort included 8 liver transplant recipients, of whom 3 were classified as tolerant and 5 as non-tolerant. What the research found in general, with its limitations: In two subjects, low numbers of available donor cells limited the measurable donor-reactive repertoire. Without allograft tissue specimens, donor-reactive T cells may have migrated into the graft rather than being deleted. When repertoire turnover was accounted for, significantly reduced detection of donor-reactive sequences was found in 7 of 8 subjects for CD4 and in 8 of 8 subjects for CD8. Donor-reactive sequences decreased more than third party-reactive sequences, which suggests partial antigen-specific deletion that was not related to withdrawal success. Circulating donor-reactive CD4 TCRbeta sequences fell significantly post-transplant in 5 of 8 subjects, irrespective of tolerance or HCV status. Conclusions were preliminary, limited by small, heterogeneous patient numbers and non-standardized post-transplant time points.

The CDR3 holds 12 amino acids from the cysteine to the phenylalanine. Solely the CDR3 DNA is kept, with 36 bases framed from the first base. A distance of 8 bases separates the germline ends of V and J, which lose 4 bases and 7 bases respectively. Reading the germline V gene gives CDR1 KGHSY and CDR2 FQNENV. Unstimulated PBMCs, after thawing, were stained for CD3, CD4 and CD8 and then FACS-sorted into CD3+CD4+ and CD3+CD8+ populations. All 8 studied subjects were randomized to immunosuppression withdrawal. The Qiagen DNeasy Blood and Tissue Kit was used to isolate genomic DNA. Points on this clone: Its cognate antigen has yet to be identified. Nothing much larger sits one base from this clone, and base qualities are not available.

Using immunoSEQ, frozen genomic DNA was subjected to high-throughput TCRbeta CDR3 sequencing, a process that included PCR amplification, mapping, bias correction and internal controls. The authors' analysis ran thus. Only productive rearrangements were retained, and each unique TCRbeta sequence was defined by its CDR3 nucleotide sequence together with its V and J gene. A sequence counted as donor-reactive only if the sequence showed at least 5-fold expansion in CFSE-low cells compared with unstimulated pre-transplant cells and had a frequency of at least 0.01%. To ensure at least 90% detection power, minimum frequency thresholds were set for each subject based on that subject's lowest-template unstimulated sample. Jensen-Shannon divergence between the top 1000 TCRbeta sequences post- versus pre-transplant served as the measure of repertoire turnover. Changes in detection of donor-reactive sequences were tested with two-sided Fisher's exact tests. Entries here come from immuneACCESS through TCRdb and include only in-frame sequences with V and J called. Some clones fail to appear in such tables; in the studies checked, an unresolved V gene covers under half of the shortfall, and the cause of the remainder is unknown. D and trimming come from the DNA, and the V and J calls and clone size come from that table. This sample comprises roughly 80,000 clones, approximately 87% of them detected only once. 2.5% to 3.5% of the sample is in the top ten clones.

The input for sequencing was CD4+ T cells from blood, taken at the 22-month timepoint. This chain joins TRBV16 to TRBJ2-1; TRBD1 is possibly the D segment (5 matching bases). The clonotype was recovered from a human patient who received a liver transplant. It is possible that, after a transplant, some T cells come from the graft donor. In nucleotides, the sequence is TGTGCCAGCAGCCTAACAGGAAATGAGCAGTTCTTC. Its protein product is CASSLTGNEQFF.